This TCR beta chain came from a study of T cells in Graves' hyperthyroidism and ophthalmopathy. TCR beta CDR3 region amplification was performed from RNA transcripts. A first-round RT-PCR of the TCR CDR3 used the HTBI primer set. MiXCR, run by TCRdb on the multiplex PCR reads, gives a single entry per CDR3 protein. Found here are 640,000 or so distinct CDR3 sequences, about 14% of them singletons; the top ten hold 7.1%. The PBMCs were sourced from fresh peripheral blood (approximately 9.6 ml). There are a few counts of this clonotype. The clonotype originates from a young woman with Graves' ophthalmopathy. Input material: blood.

The CDR3 is CASSPTGPHIPNYGYTF. The CDR3 region has the DNA TGTGCCAGCAGCCCAACAGGGCCTCATATCCCTAACTATGGCTACACCTTC. The rearrangement joins TRBV5-6 to TRBJ1-2; maybe TRBD1 (6 bases). The CDR3 runs to 17 residues. Germline-derived CDR1 and CDR2 are SGHDT and YYEEEE. V was cut by 4 bases and J by 0 bases, with 19 bases left in between. The variable domain in full, with the rest retrieved from reference TRBV5-6 and TRBJ1-2, is DAGVTQSPTHLIKTRGQQVTLRCSPKSGHDTVSWYQQALGQGPQFIFQYYEEEERQRGNFPDRFSGHQFPNYSSELNVNALLLGDSALYLCASSPTGPHIPNYGYTFGSGTRLTVV.